One and the same sample provided the 32 T cell receptor beta chains below, sequenced in a study of beta chain features in type 1 diabetes. Findings and limits, study-wide: TCRB CDR3 length was moderately but significantly reduced in all four CD4+ subsets of Type 1 diabetes patients.

Since all of the isolated RNA was reverse transcribed, expressed TCRB transcripts were what got sequenced. Clones were sequenced by immunoSEQ multiplex PCR, and TCRdb holds only the in-frame ones, with some missing. The top ten clones hold around 0.12% of a sample with approximately 600,000 clones, around 12% of them seen once. Their antigens are not known. The sample consisted of naive CD4+ T cells from blood. The receptors were sampled from a man aged 25 to 40 with type 1 diabetes.

V gene TRBV6-5 combines with J gene TRBJ2-7; 10 nucleotides agree with TRBD1. Germline lookup yields CDR1 MNHEY and CDR2 SVGAGI. This CDR3 has 15 amino acids. Trimming took 6 bases from V and 2 from J; bases not matched to a gene: 7. The CDR3, as DNA: TGTGCCAGCAGCAGGGACAGGGGACCAACCTACGAGCAGTACTTC. Translating it yields CASSRDRGPTYEQYF.

The chain has TRBV5-1 and TRBJ2-5; tentative D call: TRBD1 (6 bases). The germline V gene encodes CDR1 SGHRS and CDR2 YFSETQ. The ends were cut back, 1 base at V and 4 bases at J, with 11 bases in the middle. This CDR3 contains 14 residues. The CDR3 DNA reads TGCGCCAGCAGCTTGAGTGGGGGCGCAGAGACCCAGTACTTC. This sequence encodes CASSLSGGAETQYF.

Comment on this clone: The junction does not match germline at one end; this may be a read error. The chain joins TRBV4-3 to TRBJ1-1; D unresolved. CDR1 and CDR2 (germline): LGHNA, YSLEER. This CDR3 spans 14 amino acids. DNA of the CDR3: TGCGCCAGCAGCCAGGTCCCAGAGAACACTGAAGCCTTCTTT. It encodes CASSQVPENTEAFF.

The rearrangement uses TRBV25-1 and TRBJ2-7; 10 bases are a match to TRBD1. The CDR3 is 15 residues long. The V and J ends lost 4 bases and 2 bases, in that order; junction bases with no gene match: 5. CDR1 and CDR2 (germline): MGHDK, SYGVNS. The CDR3 loop reads CASSAPGTGAYEQYF. CDR3 nucleotide sequence: TGTGCCAGCAGTGCACCCGGGACAGGGGCCTACGAGCAGTACTTC.

V is TRBV11-1 and J is TRBJ1-1, with D possibly being TRBD1 (5 bases). The CDR3 consists of 14 residues. The germline CDR1 and CDR2 sequences are SGHAT and FQDESV (reference sequence). Trimming pared 7 bases from V and 0 bases from J, leaving 12 bases between. This chain's CDR3 is CASNRPGLNTEAFF. In nucleotides, the CDR3 is TGTGCCAGCAACAGGCCGGGCTTGAACACTGAAGCTTTCTTT.

A few counts support this clone. The chain employs TRBV18 and TRBJ1-2, with 7 bases identical to TRBD1. With V trimmed by 3 bases and J by 4 bases, 17 bases remained unmatched. Germline CDR1 and CDR2: KGHSH and LQKENI. The CDR3 sequence is 18 residues long. The chain's CDR3 is CASSPTLPRQGVSYGYTF. Here the CDR3 DNA reads TGTGCCAGCTCACCGACACTACCTCGACAGGGTGTAAGCTATGGCTACACCTTC.

Only a few counts were recorded for this clone. J is TRBJ1-2 and V is TRBV9; D gene uncertain. The CDR3 totals 14 residues. CDR1 and CDR2 from the germline V gene are SGDLS and YYNGEE. V gave up 0 bases and J gave up 4 bases, with 10 bases separating them. CDR3 sequence (DNA): TGTGCCAGCAGCGTAGCTCTTATCCCCTATGGCTACACCTTC. Protein product: CASSVALIPYGYTF.

The chain combines TRBV7-9 with TRBJ2-1; D may be TRBD1 (6 bases). Germline CDR1 is SEHNR and CDR2 is FQNEAQ (reference sequence). This CDR3 comprises 16 residues. V was clipped by 4 bases and J by 5 bases, with 18 bases between them. The CDR3 bases are TGTGCCAGCAGCTCCAGGGGAGTTTTGATGAACAATGAGCAGTTCTTC. Its protein product is CASSSRGVLMNNEQFF.

This clone was detected a few times. The rearrangement links TRBV7-3 to TRBJ2-7; weak D call: TRBD1 (5 bases). V lost 5 bases and J lost 3, with 14 bases in between. From germline, CDR1 is SGHTA and CDR2 FQGTGA. The CDR3 loop spans 14 amino acids. The CDR3 DNA reads TGTGCCAGCAGCCCCGGGCTGGGGCACTACGAGCAGTACTTC. It translates to CASSPGLGHYEQYF.

In this sample, this clone turned up a few times. The gene calls are TRBV9 and TRBJ2-7; D is unresolved. Between the trimmed V and J ends, which lost 1 base and 5 bases, there was a span of 13 bases. This CDR3 contains 14 residues. Germline lookup yields CDR1 SGDLS and CDR2 YYNGEE. CDR3 nucleotide sequence: TGTGCCAGCAGCGTACACTTAGGGTCCAACGAGCAGTACTTC. It yields the protein CASSVHLGSNEQYF.

The rearrangement uses TRBV5-6 and TRBJ1-1; D uncertain. V lost 2 bases to trimming and J lost 3 bases, with 8 bases between them. Per the germline V gene, CDR1 is SGHDT and CDR2 is YYEEEE. The CDR3 loop spans 13 amino acids. The CDR3 DNA reads TGTGCCAGCAGCTTAGCAATCCACACTGAAGCTTTCTTT. It is translated as CASSLAIHTEAFF.

This clone was found a few times. This rearrangement joins TRBV2 to TRBJ2-1; tentative D call: TRBD1 (5 bases). The CDR3 is 13 residues long. V was shortened by 6 bases and J by 7 bases, with 13 bases between the two germline ends. Per the germline V gene, CDR1 is SNHLY and CDR2 is FYNNEI. CDR3 in amino acids: CASSPGFENEQFF. As DNA, the CDR3 is TGTGCCAGCAGCCCAGGGTTTGAAAATGAGCAGTTCTTC.

This rearrangement joins TRBV18 to TRBJ2-3; TRBD2 matches at 8 bases. J gave up 1 base and V 2 bases, and 2 bases lay outside the gene matches. From germline, CDR1 is KGHSH and CDR2 LQKENI. The length of the CDR3 is 15 residues. CDR3 amino acids: CASSPSGGGTDTQYF. The CDR3 region has the DNA TGTGCCAGCTCACCAAGCGGGGGCGGCACAGATACGCAGTATTTT.

V and J are TRBV20-1 and TRBJ2-7, with TRBD1 matching 7 bases. The germline CDR1 and CDR2 sequences are DFQATT and SNEGSKA (reference sequence). V trimming: 6 bases; J trimming: 6 bases; junction bases outside the gene matches: 5. This CDR3 region has 11 residues. This chain's CDR3 is CSASPGGEQYF. The CDR3 region has the DNA TGCAGTGCCTCACCAGGGGGCGAGCAGTACTTC.

This chain joins TRBV27 and TRBJ2-3, with TRBD2 matching 8 bases. The CDR3 runs 14 residues. V was pared by 7 bases and J by 5 bases, with 8 bases of the junction left unmatched. Germline loops: CDR1 MNHEY, CDR2 SMNVEV (reference sequence). In DNA, the CDR3 is TGTGCCAGCATCTCGGGGGGGTCGGTAGATACGCAGTATTTT. Protein: CASISGGSVDTQYF.

J is TRBJ1-1 and V is TRBV28; 7 nucleotides match TRBD1. Germline-derived CDR1 and CDR2 are MDHEN and SYDVKM. The V segment lost 4 bases and the J segment 10 bases; nucleotides outside the gene matches: 3. The CDR3 runs to 11 residues. CDR3 protein: CASSWGQRAFF. CDR3 nucleotide sequence: TGTGCCAGCAGTTGGGGACAGCGAGCTTTCTTT. Combining the CDR3 with reference TRBV28 and TRBJ1-1 gives the whole variable domain DVKVTQSSRYLVKRTGEKVFLECVQDMDHENMFWYRQDPGLGLRLIYFSYDVKMKEKGDIPEGYSVSREKKERFSLILESASTNQTSMYLCASSWGQRAFFGQGTRLTVV.

In its sample, this clone was seen a few times. The V and J genes are TRBV30 and TRBJ1-5, with a tentative D call TRBD1 (5 bases). CDR3 length: 14 amino acids. V was trimmed by 0 bases and J by 7 bases, leaving 13 bases between them. CDR1 and CDR2 from the germline V gene are GTSNPN and SVGIG (reference sequence). CDR3 region: CAWSVGGDEQPQHF. CDR3 DNA sequence: TGTGCCTGGAGTGTAGGAGGGGATGAGCAGCCCCAGCATTTT.

This rearrangement joins TRBV6-5 to TRBJ2-7; tentatively, D is TRBD1 (5 bases). Deletions cut 0 bases from V and 2 bases from J, with 11 bases between. The CDR3 contains 15 residues. Germline assignment: CDR1 MNHEY and CDR2 SVGAGI. The DNA of the CDR3 is TGTGCCAGCAGTTACTCGAATCAGGGAACCTACGAGCAGTACTTC. This gives the protein CASSYSNQGTYEQYF.

In its sample, this clone was seen a few times. The CDR3 region is CASSPGPGGWNTEAFF. CDR3 nucleotide sequence: TGTGCCAGCAGTCCTGGTCCAGGGGGTTGGAACACTGAAGCTTTCTTT. This chain uses TRBV7-2 with TRBJ1-1; 7 bases are shared with TRBD1. Unmatched junction bases numbered 11, after V lost 6 bases and J lost 1 base. The length of the CDR3 is 16 residues. The germline V gene has CDR1 SGHTA and CDR2 FQGNSA.

This clone was seen a single time. V usage is TRBV6-5 and J usage is TRBJ2-7; D perhaps matches TRBD1 (5 bases). V lost 4 bases, J lost 2 bases, and 15 bases lay in between. CDR3 size: 15 residues. Germline loops: CDR1 MNHEY, CDR2 SVGAGI. The CDR3 nucleotides read TGTGCCAGCAGTTTGGGGCTGATACCCACCTACGAGCAGTACTTC. Residues: CASSLGLIPTYEQYF.

The V call is TRBV7-9, the J call TRBJ1-6; D may be TRBD1 (5 bases). Germline V gene lookup returns CDR1 SEHNR and CDR2 FQNEAQ (reference sequence). CDR3 length: 15 residues. V lost 5 bases and J 8 bases, leaving 16 bases between the germline ends. CDR3 region: CASSPRQPRDSPLHF. CDR3 DNA sequence: TGTGCCAGCAGCCCGCGACAGCCTCGGGATTCACCCCTCCACTTT.

V is TRBV28 and J is TRBJ2-5, with D possibly TRBD2 on 6 matching bases. The germline CDR1 and CDR2 sequences are MDHEN and SYDVKM. The V end was cut by 6 bases, the J end by 7 bases, with 15 bases between. The CDR3 has 13 residues. CDR3 sequence (DNA): TGTGCCAGCAGCCCGGGGGACGTTGGGACCCAGTACTTC. Its translation: CASSPGDVGTQYF.

The chain has TRBV9 and TRBJ2-1; D might be TRBD1 (6 bases). In germline, CDR1 is SGDLS, CDR2 YYNGEE. CDR3 length: 19 residues. V lost 0 bases to trimming and J lost 5 bases, with 24 bases between them. CDR3 residues: CASSVATGSDNPRHNEQFF. The CDR3 DNA sequence: TGTGCCAGCAGCGTAGCTACAGGGAGCGACAACCCGCGGCACAATGAGCAGTTCTTC.

This clone was detected only a few times. Other DNA sequences in the same sample also yield this CDR3. The chain is built from TRBV18 and TRBJ2-1, with 9 bases lining up with TRBD2. This CDR3 is built from 15 residues. The junction had 3 bases not matched to a gene; V was cut back by 2 bases and J by 4 bases. Germline lookup yields CDR1 KGHSH and CDR2 LQKENI. The CDR3 bases are TGTGCCAGCTCACCAGCGGGGGGGAATTACAATGAGCAGTTCTTC. It is translated as CASSPAGGNYNEQFF.

The chain joins TRBV4-2 to TRBJ2-2; perhaps TRBD1 as D (5 bases). Trimming shortened V by 0 bases and J by 4 bases, and 12 bases separated the two germline ends. Germline lookup yields CDR1 LGHNA and CDR2 YNFKEQ. This CDR3 contains 16 residues. CDR3 sequence reads: CASSQEGAPTTGELFF. DNA of the CDR3: TGTGCCAGCAGCCAAGAAGGGGCCCCTACCACCGGGGAGCTGTTTTTT.

This clone was seen a handful of times. The chain recombines TRBV18 with TRBJ2-4; D uncertain. Germline CDR1 and CDR2: KGHSH and LQKENI. The ends were cut back, 0 bases at V and 7 bases at J, with 7 bases in the middle. The CDR3 totals 13 residues. DNA of the CDR3: TGTGCCAGCTCACCACCCGTGGTTAACATTCAGTACTTC. Translated, it gives CASSPPVVNIQYF.

This clone showed up just a few times. The V gene is TRBV29-1, the J gene TRBJ2-7, with D hard to call. Trimming left V 4 bases short and J 7 bases short, with 14 bases between. The CDR3 has 12 residues. Germline V gene data show CDR1 as SQVTM and CDR2 as ANQGSEA. Here the CDR3 reads CSVATLWGEQYF. CDR3 DNA sequence: TGCAGCGTTGCGACGCTCTGGGGTGAGCAGTACTTC.

This rearrangement joins TRBV7-2 to TRBJ1-3; D unresolved. The CDR3 has 16 amino acids. From germline, CDR1 is SGHTA and CDR2 FQGNSA. Deletions cut 0 bases from V and 0 bases from J, with 9 bases between. The CDR3 here is CASSLAPRTSGNTIYF. Here the CDR3 DNA reads TGTGCCAGCAGCTTAGCGCCTCGGACCTCTGGAAACACCATATATTTT.

This chain links TRBV19 with TRBJ1-1; D is perhaps TRBD1 (5 bases). The CDR3 has 15 amino acids. V was trimmed by 6 bases and J by 5 bases, leaving 19 bases between them. Germline V gene data show CDR1 as LNHDA and CDR2 as SQIVND (reference sequence). The CDR3 DNA reads as TGTGCCAGTAGCGCGTATTGGGGGGGACTGACTGAAGCTTTCTTT. Translation: CASSAYWGGLTEAFF.

This clone was seen only a few times. The rearrangement joins TRBV7-2 to TRBJ1-2, with D possibly TRBD1 on 6 matching bases. Trimming took off 5 bases at V and 6 bases at J, with 13 bases between the two ends. This CDR3 has 13 residues. Germline V gene data show CDR1 as SGHTA and CDR2 as FQGNSA. The CDR3 coding sequence is TGTGCCAGCAGCAGTGGGACACCGAATGGCTACACCTTC. It encodes CASSSGTPNGYTF.

This chain connects TRBV29-1 to TRBJ2-7, with D hard to call. The CDR3 contains 12 residues. CDR1 SQVTM and CDR2 ANQGSEA come from the germline V gene. The V gene lost 6 bases and the J gene lost 3 bases, with 12 bases spanning the gap. The chain's CDR3 is CSVLRYNYEQYF. As DNA, the CDR3 is TGCAGCGTCCTTAGATACAACTACGAGCAGTACTTC.

This clone has a handful of counts. The rearrangement joins TRBV4-3 to TRBJ1-1; 8 bases line up with TRBD1. CDR3 length equals 14 residues. Germline V gene data show CDR1 as LGHNA and CDR2 as YSLEER. V was pared by 0 bases and J by 10 bases, with 7 bases of the junction left unmatched. The DNA for the CDR3 is TGCGCCAGCAGCCAAGACAGGGGGCCTGGTAGAGCTTTCTTT. This encodes CASSQDRGPGRAFF.